This T cell receptor beta chain was captured in a study of shared clonotypes between healthy human individuals. The germline V gene has CDR1 KGHSH and CDR2 LQKENI. V was clipped by 3 bases and J by 2 bases; unmatched bases: 8. This CDR3 spans 16 amino acids. Repertoires were generated with immunoSEQ multiplex PCR, while TCRdb's copy carries only in-frame clones and drops some. The sample consists of 2 million to 2.5 million clones, roughly 93% of them appearing once. The genes are TRBV18 and TRBJ2-7, with TRBD1 identical over 9 bases. The receptor was derived from a man in his late teens or twenties in good health. Some clones in this sample may be carry-over from other donors' samples. Sequences were obtained from naive CD4+ T cells from PBMCs. Subset defined: CD45RA+ positively selected. DNA for the CDR3: TGTGCCAGCTCACCTAGCCGACAGGGGGGGACCTACGAGCAGTACTTC. Its protein is CASSPSRQGGTYEQYF. The full variable domain, in which reference TRBV18 and TRBJ2-7 provide the parts outside the CDR3, is NAGVMQNPRHLVRRRGQEARLRCSPMKGHSHVYWYRQLPEEGLKFMVYLQKENIIDESGMPKERFSAEFPKEGPSILRIQQVVRGDSAAYFCASSPSRQGGTYEQYFGPGTRLTVT.